One and the same sample provided the 19 T cell receptor beta chains below, sequenced in a study of cytomegalovirus exposure and HLA in healthy donors. The study ran its PCR with 60 Vbeta and 13 Jbeta primers. Assay: immunoSEQ multiplex PCR; the TCRdb copy retains only in-frame clones and omits some. The profile shows fewer than 150,000 clones, around 68% of them singletons. Sequencing input: PBMCs. These receptor sequences come from a woman between 40 and 55 years old in good health and CMV-seropositive.

This chain links TRBV7-9 with TRBJ2-3, with 8 bases identical to TRBD2. After removal of 1 base from V and 1 base from J, the junction contained 4 bases not matched to a gene. The CDR3 spans 16 residues. The germline V gene has CDR1 SEHNR and CDR2 FQNEAQ (reference sequence). CDR3 DNA: TGTGCCAGCAGCTTAGGGGGGACTAGACGCACAGATACGCAGTATTTT. It codes for CASSLGGTRRTDTQYF.

V is TRBV28 and J is TRBJ1-2, with D possibly TRBD1 on 5 matching bases. V was trimmed by 6 bases and J by 0 bases, leaving 20 bases between them. Germline V gene lookup returns CDR1 MDHEN and CDR2 SYDVKM. This CDR3 is built from 17 residues. CDR3 nucleotides: TGTGCCAGCAGCCTACTGCTTTTCGACAGAGCTAACTATGGCTACACCTTC. This codes for CASSLLLFDRANYGYTF.

This rearrangement joins TRBV6-4 to TRBJ2-3; 10 bases are a match to TRBD2. The CDR3 length is 19 residues. Germline trimming cut 0 bases from V and 0 bases from J; bases unmatched to any gene: 9. Germline loops: CDR1 MRHNA, CDR2 SNTAGT. CDR3 loop: CASSDSRLAGPTSTDTQYF. The CDR3 coding sequence is TGTGCCAGCAGTGACTCGAGACTAGCGGGCCCTACCAGCACAGATACGCAGTATTTT.

The chain has TRBV5-1 and TRBJ2-3; a weak D match, TRBD2 (5 bases). This CDR3 region has 16 residues. Germline CDR1 SGHRS, CDR2 YFSETQ. V dropped 4 bases and J dropped 2 bases, with 17 bases sitting between them. The CDR3 loop reads CASSPVRAISTDTQYF. In DNA, the CDR3 is TGCGCCAGCAGCCCCGTGAGGGCCATCTCCACAGATACGCAGTATTTT.

This chain joins TRBV6-5 and TRBJ2-7, with D possibly being TRBD1 (6 bases). This CDR3 is 15 amino acids long. The germline CDR1 and CDR2 sequences are MNHEY and SVGAGI. Trimming cost V 5 bases and J 2 bases, with 16 bases left between them. Here the CDR3 reads CASSAEYRVAYEQYF. The CDR3 DNA reads as TGTGCCAGCAGTGCTGAATACAGGGTAGCCTACGAGCAGTACTTC.

The rearrangement joins TRBV7-9 to TRBJ2-7; 9 positions agree with TRBD1. The germline gives CDR1 SEHNR, CDR2 FQNEAQ (reference sequence). This CDR3 is built from 15 residues. The junction had 6 bases not matched to a gene; V was cut back by 5 bases and J by 1 base. CDR3 DNA: TGTGCCAGCAGCCCCCTGGGACAGGGATCCTACGAGCAGTACTTC. It is translated as CASSPLGQGSYEQYF.

The CDR3 is CASSRSSGTGDEQYF. The DNA for the CDR3 is TGTGCCAGCTCGCGATCTTCCGGGACAGGGGACGAGCAGTACTTC. This sequence joins TRBV18 and TRBJ2-5; 10 bases fit TRBD1. The DNA end favors TRBJ2-7, so the J call may be wrong. Germline V lookup: CDR1 KGHSH, CDR2 LQKENI. The CDR3 runs to 15 residues.

This clone was observed a few times. The chain uses TRBV5-4 and TRBJ2-3, with unresolved D. Per germline, CDR1 SGHNT and CDR2 YYREEE (reference sequence). V shed 0 bases and J shed 0 bases, with 5 bases lying between them. This CDR3 is 14 amino acids long. The CDR3 coding sequence is TGTGCCAGCAGCTTGGGGCGGAGCACAGATACGCAGTATTTT. Encoded protein: CASSLGRSTDTQYF.

CDR3 sequence: CASSVLGQGPRWAYEQYF. CDR3 coding DNA: TGTGCCAGCAGCGTCTTGGGACAGGGGCCTCGCTGGGCCTACGAGCAGTACTTC. The chain employs TRBV7-9 and TRBJ2-7, with 10 bases that match TRBD1. This CDR3 contains 18 residues. Germline V gene sequence: CDR1 SEHNR, CDR2 FQNEAQ (reference sequence). The junction had 15 bases not matched to a gene; V was cut back by 5 bases and J by 2 bases.

CDR3 coding DNA: TGTGCCAGCAGTATCACCGGGACTAGCGGGGGGCGGAATGAGCAGTTCTTC. Its translation: CASSITGTSGGRNEQFF. This chain connects TRBV27 to TRBJ2-1; 15 positions match TRBD2. The CDR3 consists of 17 residues. Germline loops: CDR1 MNHEY, CDR2 SMNVEV (reference sequence). With 5 bases clipped from V and 7 bases from J, the junction kept 9 bases outside the gene matches.

The rearrangement uses TRBV27 and TRBJ2-7, with 16 bases aligning to TRBD2. The CDR3 totals 15 residues. Trimming cost V 5 bases and J 6 bases; bases outside gene matches: 4. Germline V gives CDR1 MNHEY, CDR2 SMNVEV (reference sequence). CDR3 sequence: CASSMGTSGRGEQYF. The DNA of the CDR3 is TGTGCCAGCAGTATGGGGACTAGCGGGAGGGGCGAGCAGTACTTC.

The CDR3 DNA reads TGTGCCAGCAGCCTAACGGACAGCAGAGGCAATCAGCCCCAGCATTTT. This sequence encodes CASSLTDSRGNQPQHF. The rearrangement links TRBV7-9 to TRBJ1-5, with D possibly matching TRBD1 (6 bases). Trimming removed 5 bases from V and 2 bases from J, with 16 bases in between. Looked up from germline, CDR1 is SEHNR and CDR2 is FQNEAQ (reference sequence). CDR3 length: 16 residues. The full variable domain, completed using reference TRBV7-9 and TRBJ1-5, is DTGVSQNPRHKITKRGQNVTFRCDPISEHNRLYWYRQTLGQGPEFLTYFQNEAQLEKSRLLSDRFSAERPKGSFSTLEIQRTEQGDSAMYLCASSLTDSRGNQPQHFGDGTRLSIL.

The chain combines TRBV5-1 with TRBJ2-1, with D possibly matching TRBD2 (6 bases). The ends were cut back, 2 bases at V and 10 bases at J, with 13 bases in the middle. This CDR3 has 13 residues. The germline gives CDR1 SGHRS, CDR2 YFSETQ. CDR3 sequence: CASSFGTPKEQFF. As DNA, the CDR3 is TGCGCCAGCAGCTTCGGGACTCCCAAAGAGCAGTTCTTC.

V is TRBV18 and J is TRBJ2-5; 13 bases are shared with TRBD2. The CDR3 has 17 amino acids. Unmatched junction bases numbered 7, after V lost 2 bases and J lost 4 bases. Germline CDR1 KGHSH, CDR2 LQKENI. The CDR3 here is CASSPVILAGGRETQYF. Written as DNA, the CDR3 is TGTGCCAGCTCACCAGTGATACTAGCGGGAGGGAGAGAGACCCAGTACTTC.

This clone showed up just a few times. The rearrangement uses TRBV15 and TRBJ2-1, with TRBD1 matching over 8 bases. This CDR3 region has 17 residues. The V and J ends lost 1 base and 1 base, in that order; junction bases with no gene match: 6. CDR1 is LNHNV and CDR2 is YYDKDF in the germline V gene (reference sequence). CDR3: CATSRGGQGASYNEQFF. CDR3 in DNA: TGTGCCACCAGCAGAGGAGGACAGGGTGCATCCTACAATGAGCAGTTCTTC.

This sequence joins TRBV14 and TRBJ1-2; D is possibly TRBD1 (5 bases). V dropped 6 bases and J dropped 0 bases, with 11 bases sitting between them. Per germline, CDR1 SGHDN and CDR2 FVKESK. The CDR3 is 14 amino acids. The chain's CDR3 is CASRSRTSNYGYTF. CDR3 in DNA: TGTGCCAGCAGATCCAGGACATCTAACTATGGCTACACCTTC.

The CDR3 sequence: CASSLAVRDYEQYF. The DNA of the CDR3 is TGTGCCAGCAGCTTAGCGGTCCGGGACTACGAGCAGTACTTC. The rearrangement joins TRBV7-9 to TRBJ2-7, with D tentatively TRBD2 (5 bases). Germline CDR1 reads SEHNR; CDR2 reads FQNEAQ (reference sequence). This CDR3 has 14 residues. The V end lost 0 bases, the J end lost 3 bases, and 9 bases lay between the germline ends.

The V and J genes are TRBV30 and TRBJ1-6; possibly TRBD1 for D (5 bases). The CDR3 spans 17 residues. V was trimmed by 1 base and J by 12 bases, leaving 25 bases between them. Germline CDR1 is GTSNPN and CDR2 is SVGIG (reference sequence). CDR3 bases: TGTGCCTGGAGTGCCCTAAGGGGCCAGCCTATTCCCGAACCCCTCCACTTT. Amino acid sequence: CAWSALRGQPIPEPLHF.

The CDR3: CASSGSGQARTNEKLFF. CDR3 in DNA: TGTGCCAGCAGTGGCTCGGGACAGGCCCGCACTAATGAAAAACTGTTTTTT. The rearrangement links TRBV2 to TRBJ1-4; 8 bases are a match to TRBD1. Germline V gene lookup returns CDR1 SNHLY and CDR2 FYNNEI. V lost 4 bases to trimming and J lost 2 bases; unmatched junction nucleotides: 9. The CDR3 is 17 residues long. The variable domain in full, completed from reference TRBV2 and TRBJ1-4, reads EPEVTQTPSHQVTQMGQEVILRCVPISNHLYFYWYRQILGQKVEFLVSFYNNEISEKSEIFDDQFSVERPDGSNFTLKIRSTKLEDSAMYFCASSGSGQARTNEKLFFGSGTQLSVL.